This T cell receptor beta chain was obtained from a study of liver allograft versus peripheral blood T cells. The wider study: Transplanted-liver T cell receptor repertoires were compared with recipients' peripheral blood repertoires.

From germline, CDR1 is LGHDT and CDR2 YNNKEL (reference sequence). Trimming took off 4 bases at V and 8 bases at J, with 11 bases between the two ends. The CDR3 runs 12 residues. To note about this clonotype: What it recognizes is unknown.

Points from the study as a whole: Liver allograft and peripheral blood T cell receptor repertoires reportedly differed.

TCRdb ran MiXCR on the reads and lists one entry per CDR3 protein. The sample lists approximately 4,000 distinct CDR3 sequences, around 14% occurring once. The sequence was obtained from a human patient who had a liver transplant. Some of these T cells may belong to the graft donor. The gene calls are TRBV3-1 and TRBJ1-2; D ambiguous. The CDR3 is CASSPREGGYTF. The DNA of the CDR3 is TGTGCCAGCAGCCCCCGTGAGGGCGGCTACACCTTC. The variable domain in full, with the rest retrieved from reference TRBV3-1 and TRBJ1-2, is DTAVSQTPKYLVTQMGNDKSIKCEQNLGHDTMYWYKQDSKKFLKIMFSYNNKELIINETVPNRFSPKSPDKAHLNLHINSLELGDSAVYFCASSPREGGYTFGSGTRLTVV.